This TCR beta chain was sequenced in a study of beta chain features in type 1 diabetes. CDR1 is MNHEY and CDR2 is SVGAGI in the germline V gene. The CDR3 contains 14 residues. Trimming cost V 5 bases and J 2 bases, with 13 bases left between them. cDNA synthesis used the whole RNA isolate, giving expressed TCRB sequences. Clones were sequenced by immunoSEQ multiplex PCR, and TCRdb holds only the in-frame ones, with some missing. The sample comprises about 360,000 clones, about 12% of which are singletons, and approximately 0.015% rests with the top ten. Purity above 95% was achieved in all sorted populations.

This TCR came from a man younger than 35 in good health. Sequenced sample: naive CD4+ T cells from blood. This chain links TRBV6-5 with TRBJ2-7; D is possibly TRBD1 (6 bases). CDR3 sequence: CASSDSTGAYEQYF. The CDR3 nucleotides read TGTGCCAGCAGTGATTCGACAGGAGCCTACGAGCAGTACTTC.